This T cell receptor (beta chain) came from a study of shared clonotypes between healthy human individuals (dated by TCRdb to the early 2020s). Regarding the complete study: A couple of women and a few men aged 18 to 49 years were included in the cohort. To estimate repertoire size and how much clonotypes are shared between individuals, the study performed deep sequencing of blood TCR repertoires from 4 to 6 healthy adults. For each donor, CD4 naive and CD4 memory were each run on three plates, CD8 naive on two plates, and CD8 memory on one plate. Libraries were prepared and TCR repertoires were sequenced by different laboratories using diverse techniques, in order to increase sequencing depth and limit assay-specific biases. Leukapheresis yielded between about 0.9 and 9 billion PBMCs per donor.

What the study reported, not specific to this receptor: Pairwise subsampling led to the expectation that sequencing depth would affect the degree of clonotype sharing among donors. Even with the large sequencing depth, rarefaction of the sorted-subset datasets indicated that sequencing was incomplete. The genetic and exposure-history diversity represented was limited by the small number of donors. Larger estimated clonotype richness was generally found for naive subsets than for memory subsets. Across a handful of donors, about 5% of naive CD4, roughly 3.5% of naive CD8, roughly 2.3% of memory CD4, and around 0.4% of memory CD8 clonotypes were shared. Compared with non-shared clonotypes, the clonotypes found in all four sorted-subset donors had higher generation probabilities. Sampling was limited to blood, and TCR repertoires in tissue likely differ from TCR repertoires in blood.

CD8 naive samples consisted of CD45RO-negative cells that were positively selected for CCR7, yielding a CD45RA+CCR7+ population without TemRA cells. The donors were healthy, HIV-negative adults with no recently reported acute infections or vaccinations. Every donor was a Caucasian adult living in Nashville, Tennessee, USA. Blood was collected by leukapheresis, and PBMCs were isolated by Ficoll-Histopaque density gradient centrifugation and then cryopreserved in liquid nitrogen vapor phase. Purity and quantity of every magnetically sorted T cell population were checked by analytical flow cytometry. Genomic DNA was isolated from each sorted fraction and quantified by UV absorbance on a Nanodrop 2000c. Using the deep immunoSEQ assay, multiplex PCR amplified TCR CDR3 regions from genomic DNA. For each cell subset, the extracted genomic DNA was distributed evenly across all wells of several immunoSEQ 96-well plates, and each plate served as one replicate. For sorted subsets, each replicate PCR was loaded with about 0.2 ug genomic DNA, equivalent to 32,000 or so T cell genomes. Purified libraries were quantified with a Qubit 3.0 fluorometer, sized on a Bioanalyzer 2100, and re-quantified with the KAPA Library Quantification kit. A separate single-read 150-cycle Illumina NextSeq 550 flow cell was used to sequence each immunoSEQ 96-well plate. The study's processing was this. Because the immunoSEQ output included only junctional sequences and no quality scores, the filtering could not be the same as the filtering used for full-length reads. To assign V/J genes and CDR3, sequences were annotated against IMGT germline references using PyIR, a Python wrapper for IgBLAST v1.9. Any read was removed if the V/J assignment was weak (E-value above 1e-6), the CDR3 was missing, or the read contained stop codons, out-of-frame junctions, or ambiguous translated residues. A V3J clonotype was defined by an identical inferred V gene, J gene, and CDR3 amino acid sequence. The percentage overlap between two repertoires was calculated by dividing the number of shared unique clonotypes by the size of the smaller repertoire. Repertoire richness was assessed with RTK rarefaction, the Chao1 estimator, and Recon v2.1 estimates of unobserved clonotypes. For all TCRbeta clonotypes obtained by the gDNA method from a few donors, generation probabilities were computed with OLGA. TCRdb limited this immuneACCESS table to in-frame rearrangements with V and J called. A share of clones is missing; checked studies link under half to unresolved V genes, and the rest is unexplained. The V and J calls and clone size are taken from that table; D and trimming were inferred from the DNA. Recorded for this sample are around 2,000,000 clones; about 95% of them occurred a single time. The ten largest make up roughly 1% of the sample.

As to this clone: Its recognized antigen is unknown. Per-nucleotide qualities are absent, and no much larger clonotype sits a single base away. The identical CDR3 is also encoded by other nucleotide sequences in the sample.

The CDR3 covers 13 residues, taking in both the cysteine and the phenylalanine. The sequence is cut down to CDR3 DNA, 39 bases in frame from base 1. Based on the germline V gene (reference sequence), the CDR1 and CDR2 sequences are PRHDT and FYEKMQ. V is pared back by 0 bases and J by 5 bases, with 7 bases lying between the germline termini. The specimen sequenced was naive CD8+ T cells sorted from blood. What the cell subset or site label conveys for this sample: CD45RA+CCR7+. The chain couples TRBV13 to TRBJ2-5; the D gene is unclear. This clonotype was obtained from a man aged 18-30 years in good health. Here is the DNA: TGTGCCAGCAGCTTAGGACAGCAGGAGACCCAGTACTTC. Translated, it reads CASSLGQQETQYF.